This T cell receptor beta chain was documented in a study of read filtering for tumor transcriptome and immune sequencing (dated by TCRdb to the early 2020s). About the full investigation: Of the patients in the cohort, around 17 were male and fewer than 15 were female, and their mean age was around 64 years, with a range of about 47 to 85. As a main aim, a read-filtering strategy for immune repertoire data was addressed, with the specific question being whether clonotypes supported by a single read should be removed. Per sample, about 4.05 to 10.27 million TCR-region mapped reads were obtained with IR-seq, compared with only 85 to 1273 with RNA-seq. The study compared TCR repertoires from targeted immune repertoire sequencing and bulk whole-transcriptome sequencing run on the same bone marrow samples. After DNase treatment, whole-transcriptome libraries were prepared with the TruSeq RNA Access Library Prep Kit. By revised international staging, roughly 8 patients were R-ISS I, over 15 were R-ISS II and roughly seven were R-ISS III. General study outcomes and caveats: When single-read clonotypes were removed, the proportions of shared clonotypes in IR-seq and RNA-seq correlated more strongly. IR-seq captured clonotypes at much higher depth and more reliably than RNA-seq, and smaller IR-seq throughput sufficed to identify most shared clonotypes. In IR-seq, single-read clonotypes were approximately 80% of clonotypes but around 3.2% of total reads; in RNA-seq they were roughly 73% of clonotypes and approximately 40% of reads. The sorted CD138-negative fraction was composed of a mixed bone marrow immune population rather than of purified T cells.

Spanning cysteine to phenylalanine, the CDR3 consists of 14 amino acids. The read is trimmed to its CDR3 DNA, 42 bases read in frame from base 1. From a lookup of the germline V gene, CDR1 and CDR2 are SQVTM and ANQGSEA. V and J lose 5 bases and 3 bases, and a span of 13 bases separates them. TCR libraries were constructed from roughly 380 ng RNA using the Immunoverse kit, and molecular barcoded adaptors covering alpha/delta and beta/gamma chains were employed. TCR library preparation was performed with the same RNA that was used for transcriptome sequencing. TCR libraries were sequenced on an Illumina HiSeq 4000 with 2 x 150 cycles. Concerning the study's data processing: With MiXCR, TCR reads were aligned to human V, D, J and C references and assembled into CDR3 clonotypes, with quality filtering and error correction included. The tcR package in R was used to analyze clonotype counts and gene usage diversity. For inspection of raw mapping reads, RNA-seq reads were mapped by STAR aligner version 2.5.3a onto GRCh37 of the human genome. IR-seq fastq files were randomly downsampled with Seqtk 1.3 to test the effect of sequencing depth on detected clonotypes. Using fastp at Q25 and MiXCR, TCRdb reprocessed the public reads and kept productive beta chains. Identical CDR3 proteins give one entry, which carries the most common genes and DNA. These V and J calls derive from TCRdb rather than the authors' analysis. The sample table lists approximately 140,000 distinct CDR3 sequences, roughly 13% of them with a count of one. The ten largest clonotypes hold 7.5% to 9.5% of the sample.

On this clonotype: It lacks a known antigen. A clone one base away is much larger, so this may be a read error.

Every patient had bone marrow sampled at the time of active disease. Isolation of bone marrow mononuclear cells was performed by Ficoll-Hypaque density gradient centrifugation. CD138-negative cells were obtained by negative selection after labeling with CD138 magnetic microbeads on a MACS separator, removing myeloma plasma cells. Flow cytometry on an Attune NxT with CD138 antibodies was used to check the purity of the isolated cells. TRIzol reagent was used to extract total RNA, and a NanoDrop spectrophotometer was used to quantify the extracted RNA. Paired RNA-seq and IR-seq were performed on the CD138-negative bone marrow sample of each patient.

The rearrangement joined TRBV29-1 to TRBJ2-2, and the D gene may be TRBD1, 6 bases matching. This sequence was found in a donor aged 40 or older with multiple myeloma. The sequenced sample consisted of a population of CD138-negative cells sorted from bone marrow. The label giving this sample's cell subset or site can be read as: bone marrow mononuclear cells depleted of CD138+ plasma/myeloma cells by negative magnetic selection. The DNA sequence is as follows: TGCAGCGTTTGGCCAGGGGCCTACACCGGGGAGCTGTTTTTT. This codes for CSVWPGAYTGELFF.